This TCR beta chain derives from a study of control samples from healthy donors and cancer patients. Germline V gene sequence: CDR1 KGHSH, CDR2 LQKENI. The length of the CDR3 is 14 residues. V was clipped by 3 bases and J by 1 base; unmatched bases: 2. Profiled with immunoSEQ multiplex PCR; TCRdb holds only in-frame clones, not every one. The sample records 120,000 or so clones, roughly 89% being singletons. This chain connects TRBV18 to TRBJ1-1; 7 bases fit TRBD1. The sequencing input was blood. The source is a man younger than 40 in good health. As DNA, the CDR3 is TGTGCCAGCTCACCCCGGGACAGGAACACTGAAGCTTTCTTT. The encoded protein is CASSPRDRNTEAFF.